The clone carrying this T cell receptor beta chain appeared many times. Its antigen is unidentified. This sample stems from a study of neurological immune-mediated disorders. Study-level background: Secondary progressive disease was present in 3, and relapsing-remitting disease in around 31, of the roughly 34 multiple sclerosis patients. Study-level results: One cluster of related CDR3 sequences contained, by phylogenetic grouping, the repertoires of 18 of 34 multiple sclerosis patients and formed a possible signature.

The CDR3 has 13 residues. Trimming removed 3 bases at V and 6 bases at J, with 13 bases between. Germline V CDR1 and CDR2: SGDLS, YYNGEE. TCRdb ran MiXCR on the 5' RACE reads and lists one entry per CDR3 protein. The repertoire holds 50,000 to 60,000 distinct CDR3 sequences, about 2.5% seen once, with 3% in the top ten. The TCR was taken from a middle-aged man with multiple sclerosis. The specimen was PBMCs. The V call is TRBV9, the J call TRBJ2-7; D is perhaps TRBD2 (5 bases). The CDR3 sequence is CASSERVVSEQYF. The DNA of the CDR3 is TGTGCCAGCAGCGAGAGGGTAGTTAGCGAGCAGTACTTC.